The clone carrying this T cell receptor (beta chain) was recorded a few times. Genomic DNA for TCR beta libraries, 2 to 2.5 micrograms, came from cryopreserved PBMCs. The data derive from a study of cytotoxic CD8 clonotypes in ibrutinib-treated CLL. The wider study: When averaged across all of the samples, the counts came to 200,000 to 300,000 productive templates and about 100,000 productive rearrangements.

The germline gives CDR1 SGHVS, CDR2 FQNEAQ. The CDR3 has 16 amino acids. V lost 5 bases and J 5 bases, leaving 19 bases between the germline ends. TCRdb keeps only in-frame clones here, not all; method: immunoSEQ multiplex PCR. The sample holds approximately 330,000 clones, 80% seen once. The genes are TRBV7-8 and TRBJ1-5; D not certain. This receptor was obtained from a human donor with chronic lymphocytic leukemia. Sequencing used PBMCs, obtained before ibrutinib treatment. The CDR3 region is CASSPFSPGPHQPQHF. The CDR3 bases are TGTGCCAGCAGCCCATTTTCGCCTGGGCCCCATCAGCCCCAGCATTTT.